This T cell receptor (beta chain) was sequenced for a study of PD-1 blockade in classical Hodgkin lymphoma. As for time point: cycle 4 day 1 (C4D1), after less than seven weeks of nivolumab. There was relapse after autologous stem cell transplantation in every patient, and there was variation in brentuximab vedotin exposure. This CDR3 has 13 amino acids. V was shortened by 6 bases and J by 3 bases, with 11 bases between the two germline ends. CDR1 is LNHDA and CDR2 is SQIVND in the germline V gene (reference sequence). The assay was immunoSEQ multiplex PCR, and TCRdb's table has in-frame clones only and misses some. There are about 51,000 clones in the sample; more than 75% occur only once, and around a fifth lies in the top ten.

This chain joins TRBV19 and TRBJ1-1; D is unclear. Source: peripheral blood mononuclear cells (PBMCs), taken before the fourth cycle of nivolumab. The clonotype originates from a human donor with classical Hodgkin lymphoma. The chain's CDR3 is CASRQIRDTEAFF. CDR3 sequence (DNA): TGTGCCAGTAGACAGATCCGGGACACTGAAGCTTTCTTT.